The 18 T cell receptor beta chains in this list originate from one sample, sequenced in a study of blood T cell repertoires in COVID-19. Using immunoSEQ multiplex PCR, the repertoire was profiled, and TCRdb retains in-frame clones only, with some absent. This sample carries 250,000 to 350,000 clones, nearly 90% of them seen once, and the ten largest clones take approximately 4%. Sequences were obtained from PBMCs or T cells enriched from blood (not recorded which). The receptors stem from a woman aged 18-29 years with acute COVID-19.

Here the CDR3 DNA reads TGTGCCAGCAGTGAAGCTGTCGCGGGGAGCTGGGAGACCGGGGAGCTGTTTTTT. This encodes CASSEAVAGSWETGELFF. The chain carries TRBV2 and TRBJ2-2; possibly TRBD2 for D (6 bases). This CDR3 is 18 amino acids long. Trimming removed 0 bases from V and 5 bases from J, with 19 bases in between. Germline values: CDR1 SNHLY, CDR2 FYNNEI.

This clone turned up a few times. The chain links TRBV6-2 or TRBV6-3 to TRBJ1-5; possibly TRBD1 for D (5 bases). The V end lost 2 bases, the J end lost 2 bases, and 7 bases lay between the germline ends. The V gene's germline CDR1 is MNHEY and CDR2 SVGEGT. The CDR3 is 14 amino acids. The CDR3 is CASSYGGGNQPQHF. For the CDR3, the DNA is TGTGCCAGCAGTTACGGAGGGGGCAATCAGCCCCAGCATTTT.

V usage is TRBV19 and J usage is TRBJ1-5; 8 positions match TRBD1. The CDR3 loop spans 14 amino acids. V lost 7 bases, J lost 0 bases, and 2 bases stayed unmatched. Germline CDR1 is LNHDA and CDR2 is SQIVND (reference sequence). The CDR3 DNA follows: TGTGCCAGTAATGGACAGGGTAGCAATCAGCCCCAGCATTTT. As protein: CASNGQGSNQPQHF.

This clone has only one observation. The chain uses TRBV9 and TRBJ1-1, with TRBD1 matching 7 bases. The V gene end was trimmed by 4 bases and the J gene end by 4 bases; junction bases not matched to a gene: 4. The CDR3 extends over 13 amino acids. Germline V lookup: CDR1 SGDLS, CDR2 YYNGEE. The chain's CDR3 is CASSTGVGTEAFF. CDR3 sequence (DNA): TGTGCCAGCAGCACAGGGGTTGGCACTGAAGCTTTCTTT.

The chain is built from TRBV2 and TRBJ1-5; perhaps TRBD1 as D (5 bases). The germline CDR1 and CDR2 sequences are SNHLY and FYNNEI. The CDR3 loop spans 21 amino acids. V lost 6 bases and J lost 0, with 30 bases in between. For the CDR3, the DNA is TGTGCCAGCAGACTCGCTCGCCTCAGACAGATCTTTACGGATAGCAATCAGCCCCAGCATTTT. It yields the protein CASRLARLRQIFTDSNQPQHF. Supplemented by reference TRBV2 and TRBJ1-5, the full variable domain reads EPEVTQTPSHQVTQMGQEVILRCVPISNHLYFYWYRQILGQKVEFLVSFYNNEISEKSEIFDDQFSVERPDGSNFTLKIRSTKLEDSAMYFCASRLARLRQIFTDSNQPQHFGDGTRLSIL.

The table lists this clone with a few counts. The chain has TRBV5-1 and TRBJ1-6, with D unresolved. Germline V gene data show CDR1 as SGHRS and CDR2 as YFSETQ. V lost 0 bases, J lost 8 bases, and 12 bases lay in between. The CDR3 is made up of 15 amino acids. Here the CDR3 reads CASSLGITGHSPLHF. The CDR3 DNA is TGCGCCAGCAGCTTGGGGATAACTGGGCATTCACCCCTCCACTTT.

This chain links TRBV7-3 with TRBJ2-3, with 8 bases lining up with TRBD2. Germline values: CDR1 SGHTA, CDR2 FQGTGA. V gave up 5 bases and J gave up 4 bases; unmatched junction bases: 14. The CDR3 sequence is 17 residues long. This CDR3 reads CASSPRRERESADTQYF. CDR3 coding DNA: TGTGCCAGCAGCCCACGTCGAGAGCGGGAGAGCGCAGATACGCAGTATTTT.

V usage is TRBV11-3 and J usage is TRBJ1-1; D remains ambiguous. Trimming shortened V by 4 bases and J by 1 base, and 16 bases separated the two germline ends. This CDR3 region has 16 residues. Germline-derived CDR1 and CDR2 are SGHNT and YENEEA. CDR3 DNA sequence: TGTGCCAGCAGCTCCCCCCTACTACCACCGAACACTGAAGCTTTCTTT. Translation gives CASSSPLLPPNTEAFF.

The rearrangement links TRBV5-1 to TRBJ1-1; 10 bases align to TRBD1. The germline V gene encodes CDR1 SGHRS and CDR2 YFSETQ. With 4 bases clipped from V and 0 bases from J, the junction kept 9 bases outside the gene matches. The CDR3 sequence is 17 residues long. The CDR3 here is CASSHGQGGPLNTEAFF. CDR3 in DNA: TGCGCCAGCAGCCACGGACAGGGGGGCCCTTTGAACACTGAAGCTTTCTTT.

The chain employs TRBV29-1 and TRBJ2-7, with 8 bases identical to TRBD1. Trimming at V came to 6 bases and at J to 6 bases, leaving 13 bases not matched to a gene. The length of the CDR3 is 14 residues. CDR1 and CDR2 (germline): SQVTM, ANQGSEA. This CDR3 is CSVLDRVRFGEQYF. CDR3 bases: TGCAGCGTCTTGGACAGGGTGAGATTTGGCGAGCAGTACTTC.

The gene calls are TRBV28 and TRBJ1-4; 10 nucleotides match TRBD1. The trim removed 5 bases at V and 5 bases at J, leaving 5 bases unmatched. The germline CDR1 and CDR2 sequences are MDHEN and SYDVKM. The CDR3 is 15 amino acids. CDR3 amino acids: CASSPGGQGNEKLFF. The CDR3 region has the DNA TGTGCCAGCAGTCCAGGGGGACAGGGGAATGAAAAACTGTTTTTT.

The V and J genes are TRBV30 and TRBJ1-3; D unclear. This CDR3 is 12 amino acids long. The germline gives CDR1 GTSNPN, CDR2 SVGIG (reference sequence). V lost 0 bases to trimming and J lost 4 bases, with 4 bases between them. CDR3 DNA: TGTGCCTGGAGTGTAAGCGGAAACACCATATATTTT. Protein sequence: CAWSVSGNTIYF.

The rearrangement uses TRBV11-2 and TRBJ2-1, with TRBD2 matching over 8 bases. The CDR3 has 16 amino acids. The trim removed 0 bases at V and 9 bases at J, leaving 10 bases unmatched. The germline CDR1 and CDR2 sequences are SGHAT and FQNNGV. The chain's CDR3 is CASSLDLTSDPFEQFF. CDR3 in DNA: TGTGCCAGCAGCTTAGATTTGACTAGCGACCCCTTTGAGCAGTTCTTC.

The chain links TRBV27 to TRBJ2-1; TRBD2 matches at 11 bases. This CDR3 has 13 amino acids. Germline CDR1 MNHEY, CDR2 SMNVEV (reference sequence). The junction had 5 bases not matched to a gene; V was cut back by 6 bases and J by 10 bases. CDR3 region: CASRSSGRREQFF. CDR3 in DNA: TGTGCCAGCAGATCTAGCGGGAGGAGGGAGCAGTTCTTC.

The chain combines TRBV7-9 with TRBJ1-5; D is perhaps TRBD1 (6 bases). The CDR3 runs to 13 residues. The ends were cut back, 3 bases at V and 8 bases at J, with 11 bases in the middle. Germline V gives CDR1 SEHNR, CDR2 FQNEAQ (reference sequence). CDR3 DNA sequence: TGTGCCAGCAGCTTGGACAGTGGTAAGCCCCAGCATTTT. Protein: CASSLDSGKPQHF. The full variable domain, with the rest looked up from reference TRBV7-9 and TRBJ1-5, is DTGVSQNPRHKITKRGQNVTFRCDPISEHNRLYWYRQTLGQGPEFLTYFQNEAQLEKSRLLSDRFSAERPKGSFSTLEIQRTEQGDSAMYLCASSLDSGKPQHFGDGTRLSIL.

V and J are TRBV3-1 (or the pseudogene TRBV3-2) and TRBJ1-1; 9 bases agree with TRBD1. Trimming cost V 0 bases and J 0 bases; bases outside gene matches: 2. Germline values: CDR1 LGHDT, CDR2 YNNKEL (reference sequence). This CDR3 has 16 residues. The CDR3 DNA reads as TGTGCCAGCAGCCAAGAGGACAGGGGCCTGAACACTGAAGCTTTCTTT. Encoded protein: CASSQEDRGLNTEAFF.

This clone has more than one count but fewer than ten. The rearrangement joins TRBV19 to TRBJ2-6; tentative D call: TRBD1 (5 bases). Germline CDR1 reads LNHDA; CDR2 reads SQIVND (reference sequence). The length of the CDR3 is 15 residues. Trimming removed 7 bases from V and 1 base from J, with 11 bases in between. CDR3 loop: CASNLRGSGANVLTF. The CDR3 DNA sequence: TGTGCCAGTAACCTAAGGGGTTCTGGGGCCAACGTCCTGACTTTC.

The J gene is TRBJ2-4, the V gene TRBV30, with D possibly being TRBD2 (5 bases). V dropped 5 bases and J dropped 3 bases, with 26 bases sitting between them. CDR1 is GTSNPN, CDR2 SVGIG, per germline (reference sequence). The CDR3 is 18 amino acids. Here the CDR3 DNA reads TGTGCCTGGGAGGGTCTAGGCCCCCAATTCGGAGGCAAAAACATTCAGTACTTC. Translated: CAWEGLGPQFGGKNIQYF.